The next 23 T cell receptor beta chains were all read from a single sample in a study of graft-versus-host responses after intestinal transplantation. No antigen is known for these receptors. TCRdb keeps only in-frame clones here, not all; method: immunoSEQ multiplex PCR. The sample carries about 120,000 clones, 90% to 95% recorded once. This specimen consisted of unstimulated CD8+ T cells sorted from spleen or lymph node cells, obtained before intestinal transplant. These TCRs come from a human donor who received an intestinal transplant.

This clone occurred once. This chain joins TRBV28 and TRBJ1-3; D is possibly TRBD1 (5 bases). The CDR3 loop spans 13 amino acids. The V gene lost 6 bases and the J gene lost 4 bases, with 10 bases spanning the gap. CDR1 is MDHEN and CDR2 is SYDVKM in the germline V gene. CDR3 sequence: CASRLGRGNTIYF. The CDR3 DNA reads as TGTGCCAGCAGGCTGGGACGGGGAAACACCATATATTTT. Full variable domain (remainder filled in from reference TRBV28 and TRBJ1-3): DVKVTQSSRYLVKRTGEKVFLECVQDMDHENMFWYRQDPGLGLRLIYFSYDVKMKEKGDIPEGYSVSREKKERFSLILESASTNQTSMYLCASRLGRGNTIYFGEGSWLTVV.

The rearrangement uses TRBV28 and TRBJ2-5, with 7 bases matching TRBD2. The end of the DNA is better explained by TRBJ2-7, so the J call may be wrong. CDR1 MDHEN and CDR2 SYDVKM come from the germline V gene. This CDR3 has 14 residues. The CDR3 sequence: CASSFGGGNYEQYF. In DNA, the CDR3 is TGTGCCAGCAGCTTTGGGGGAGGGAACTACGAGCAGTACTTC.

The CDR3 loop is CASSIGTTPLVGEQFF. For the CDR3, the DNA is TGTGCCAGCAGCATAGGGACTACCCCGTTAGTGGGTGAGCAGTTCTTC. The rearrangement uses TRBV7-8 and TRBJ2-1; TRBD2 matches 7 bases. This CDR3 is built from 16 residues. Germline CDR1 and CDR2: SGHVS and FQNEAQ. The J segment lost 9 bases and the V segment lost 5 bases, leaving 16 bases of the junction unmatched.

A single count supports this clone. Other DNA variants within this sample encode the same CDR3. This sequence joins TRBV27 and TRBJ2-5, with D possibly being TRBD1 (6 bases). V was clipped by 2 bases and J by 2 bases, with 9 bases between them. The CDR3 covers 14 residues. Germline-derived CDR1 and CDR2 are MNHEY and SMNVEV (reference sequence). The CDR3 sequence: CASSLLRGQETQYF. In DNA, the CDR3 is TGTGCCAGCAGTTTACTCAGGGGTCAAGAGACCCAGTACTTC.

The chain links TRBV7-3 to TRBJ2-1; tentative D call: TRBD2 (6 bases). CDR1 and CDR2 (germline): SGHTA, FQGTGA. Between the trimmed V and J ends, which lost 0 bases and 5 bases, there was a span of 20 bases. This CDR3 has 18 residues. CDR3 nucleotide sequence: TGTGCCAGCAGCTTAACGTTTGCAGCGACGGGGGTTAACAATGAGCAGTTCTTC. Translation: CASSLTFAATGVNNEQFF.

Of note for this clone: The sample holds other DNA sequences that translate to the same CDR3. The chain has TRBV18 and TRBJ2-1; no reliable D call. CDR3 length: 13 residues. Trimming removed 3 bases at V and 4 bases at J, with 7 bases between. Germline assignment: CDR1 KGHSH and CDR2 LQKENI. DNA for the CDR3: TGTGCCAGCTCACCGGCCCAATACAATGAGCAGTTCTTC. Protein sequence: CASSPAQYNEQFF.

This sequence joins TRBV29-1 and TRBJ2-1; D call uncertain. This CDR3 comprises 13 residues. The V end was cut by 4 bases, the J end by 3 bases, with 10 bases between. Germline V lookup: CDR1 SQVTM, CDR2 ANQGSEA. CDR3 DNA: TGCAGCGTTGTAACGCTAGTCTACAATGAGCAGTTCTTC. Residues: CSVVTLVYNEQFF.

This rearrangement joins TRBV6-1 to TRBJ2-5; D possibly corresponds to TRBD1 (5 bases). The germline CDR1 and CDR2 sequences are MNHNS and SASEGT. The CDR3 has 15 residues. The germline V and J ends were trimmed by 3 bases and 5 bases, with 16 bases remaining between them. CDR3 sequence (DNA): TGTGCCAGCAGTGATTTTTCCAGGGATTTGGAGACCCAGTACTTC. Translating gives CASSDFSRDLETQYF.

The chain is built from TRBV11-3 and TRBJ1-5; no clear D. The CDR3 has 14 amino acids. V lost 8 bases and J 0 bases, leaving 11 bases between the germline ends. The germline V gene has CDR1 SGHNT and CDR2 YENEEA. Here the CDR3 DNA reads TGTGCCAGCCCGAACTTATATAGCAATCAGCCCCAGCATTTT. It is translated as CASPNLYSNQPQHF.

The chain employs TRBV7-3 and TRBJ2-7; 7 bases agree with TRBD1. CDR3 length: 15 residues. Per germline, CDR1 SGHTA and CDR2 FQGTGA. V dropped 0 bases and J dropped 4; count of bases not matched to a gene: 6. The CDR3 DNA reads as TGTGCCAGCAGCTTAACACAGGGGCCGGTTTACGAGCAGTACTTC. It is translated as CASSLTQGPVYEQYF.

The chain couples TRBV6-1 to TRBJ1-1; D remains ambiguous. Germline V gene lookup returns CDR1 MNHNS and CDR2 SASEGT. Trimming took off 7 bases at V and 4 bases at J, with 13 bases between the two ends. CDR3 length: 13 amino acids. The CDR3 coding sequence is TGTGCCAGCAAGGGTCAAGCGGGCACTGAAGCTTTCTTT. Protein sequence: CASKGQAGTEAFF.

The DNA for the CDR3 is TGTGCCAGCAGCTTGGCCGGGGGGATGAGGGCCTACGAGCAGTACTTC. Amino acids: CASSLAGGMRAYEQYF. J is TRBJ2-7 and V is TRBV5-5, with 7 bases that match TRBD2. In germline, CDR1 is SGHKS, CDR2 YYEKEE (reference sequence). The CDR3 contains 16 residues. V gave up 0 bases and J gave up 2 bases; unmatched junction bases: 8.

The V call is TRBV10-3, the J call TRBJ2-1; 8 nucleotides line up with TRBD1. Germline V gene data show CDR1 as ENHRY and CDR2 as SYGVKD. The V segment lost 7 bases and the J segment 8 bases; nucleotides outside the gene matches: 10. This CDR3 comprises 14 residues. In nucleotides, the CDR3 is TGTGCCATCAATGGGCAGGGGGCTGGCGATGAGCAGTTCTTC. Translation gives CAINGQGAGDEQFF.

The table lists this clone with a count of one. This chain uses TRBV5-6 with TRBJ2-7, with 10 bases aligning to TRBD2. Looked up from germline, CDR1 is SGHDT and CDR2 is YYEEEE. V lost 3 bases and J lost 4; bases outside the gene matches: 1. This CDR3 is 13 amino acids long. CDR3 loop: CASSWTSGYEQYF. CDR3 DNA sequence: TGTGCCAGCAGCTGGACTAGCGGTTACGAGCAGTACTTC. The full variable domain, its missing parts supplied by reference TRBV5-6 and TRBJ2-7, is DAGVTQSPTHLIKTRGQQVTLRCSPKSGHDTVSWYQQALGQGPQFIFQYYEEEERQRGNFPDRFSGHQFPNYSSELNVNALLLGDSALYLCASSWTSGYEQYFGPGTRLTVT.

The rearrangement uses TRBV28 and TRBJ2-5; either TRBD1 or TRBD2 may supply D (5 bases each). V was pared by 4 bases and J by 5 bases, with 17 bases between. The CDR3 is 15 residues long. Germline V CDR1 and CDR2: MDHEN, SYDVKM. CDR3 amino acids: CASSSHEGRMETQYF. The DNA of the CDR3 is TGTGCCAGCAGTTCCCACGAGGGGCGCATGGAGACCCAGTACTTC.

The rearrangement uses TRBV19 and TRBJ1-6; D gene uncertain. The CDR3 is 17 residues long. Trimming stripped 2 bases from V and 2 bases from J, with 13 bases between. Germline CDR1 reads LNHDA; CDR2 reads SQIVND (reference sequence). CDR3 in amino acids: CASSIRSSAAYNSPLHF. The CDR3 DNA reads TGTGCCAGTAGTATAAGGAGCTCCGCAGCCTATAATTCACCCCTCCACTTT.

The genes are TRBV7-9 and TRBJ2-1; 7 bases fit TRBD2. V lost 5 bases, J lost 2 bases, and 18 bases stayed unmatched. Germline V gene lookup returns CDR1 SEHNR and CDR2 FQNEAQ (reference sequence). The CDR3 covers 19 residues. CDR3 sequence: CASSPSTSPSLGAYNEQFF. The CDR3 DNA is TGTGCCAGCAGCCCCTCGACTAGCCCGAGCCTTGGTGCCTACAATGAGCAGTTCTTC.

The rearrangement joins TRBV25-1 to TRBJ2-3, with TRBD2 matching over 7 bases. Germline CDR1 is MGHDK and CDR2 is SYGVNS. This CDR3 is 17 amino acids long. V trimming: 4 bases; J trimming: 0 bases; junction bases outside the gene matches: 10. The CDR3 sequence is CASSGGGSPTSTDTQYF. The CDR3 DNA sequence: TGTGCCAGCAGTGGAGGCGGGAGTCCCACTAGCACAGATACGCAGTATTTT.

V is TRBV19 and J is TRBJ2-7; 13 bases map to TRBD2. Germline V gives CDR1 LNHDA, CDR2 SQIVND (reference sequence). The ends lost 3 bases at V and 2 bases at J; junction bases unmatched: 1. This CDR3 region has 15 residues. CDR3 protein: CASSIGTSGTYEQYF. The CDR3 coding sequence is TGTGCCAGTAGTATCGGGACTAGCGGGACCTACGAGCAGTACTTC. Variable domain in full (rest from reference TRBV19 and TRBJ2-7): DGGITQSPKYLFRKEGQNVTLSCEQNLNHDAMYWYRQDPGQGLRLIYYSQIVNDFQKGDIAEGYSVSREKKESFPLTVTSAQKNPTAFYLCASSIGTSGTYEQYFGPGTRLTVT.

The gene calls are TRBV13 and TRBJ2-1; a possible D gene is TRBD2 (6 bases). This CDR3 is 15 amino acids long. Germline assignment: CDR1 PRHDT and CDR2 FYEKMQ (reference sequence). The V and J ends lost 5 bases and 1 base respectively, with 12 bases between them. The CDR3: CASSPRAGSYNEQFF. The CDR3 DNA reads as TGTGCCAGCAGCCCCCGGGCGGGATCCTACAATGAGCAGTTCTTC. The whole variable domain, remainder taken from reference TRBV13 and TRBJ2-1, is AAGVIQSPRHLIKEKRETATLKCYPIPRHDTVYWYQQGPGQDPQFLISFYEKMQSDKGSIPDRFSAQQFSDYHSELNMSSLELGDSALYFCASSPRAGSYNEQFFGPGTRLTVL.

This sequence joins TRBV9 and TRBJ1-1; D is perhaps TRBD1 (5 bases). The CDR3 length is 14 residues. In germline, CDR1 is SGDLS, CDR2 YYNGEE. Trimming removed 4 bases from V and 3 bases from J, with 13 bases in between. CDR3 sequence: CASSPGDGDTEAFF. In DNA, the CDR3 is TGTGCCAGCAGCCCCGGGGACGGAGACACTGAAGCTTTCTTT.

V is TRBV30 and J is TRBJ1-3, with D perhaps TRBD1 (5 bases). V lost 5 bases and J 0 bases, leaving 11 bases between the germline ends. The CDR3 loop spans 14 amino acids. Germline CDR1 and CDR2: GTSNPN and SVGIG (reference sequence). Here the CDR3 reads CAWQKTASGNTIYF. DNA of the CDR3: TGTGCCTGGCAGAAGACAGCCTCTGGAAACACCATATATTTT.

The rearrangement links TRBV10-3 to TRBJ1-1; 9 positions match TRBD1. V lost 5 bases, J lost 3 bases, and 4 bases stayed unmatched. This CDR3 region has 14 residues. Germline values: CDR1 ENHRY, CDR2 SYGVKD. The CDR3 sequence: CAISRDRDYTEAFF. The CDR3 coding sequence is TGTGCCATCAGTAGGGACAGGGATTACACTGAAGCTTTCTTT.